The 6 T cell receptor beta chains below all came from one sample that was sequenced in a study of blood T cell repertoires in COVID-19 (dated by TCRdb to 2018 to 2021). The library was made by the immunoSEQ multiplex PCR assay. The clones in this table, taken by TCRdb from immuneACCESS, are in-frame only. Not every clone is retained; where verified, under half of the shortfall comes from an unresolved V gene, and the cause of the rest is unknown. The sample table holds some 70,000 clones, of which approximately 80% were seen once. Less than 15% of the sample lies in the top ten. The sample taken for sequencing was peripheral blood. The receptors here all came from a man aged 45 to 65 with COVID-19, enrolled during active disease.

In its sample, this clone was seen once. This chain uses TRBV19 with TRBJ2-1; 12 bases are shared with TRBD2. There are 16 residues in the CDR3. Germline CDR1 and CDR2: LNHDA and SQIVND (reference sequence). The V and J ends lost 4 bases and 2 bases, in that order; junction bases with no gene match: 3. The CDR3 spells CASSKTSGGTYNEQFF. The DNA of the CDR3 is TGTGCCAGTAGTAAGACTAGCGGGGGAACCTACAATGAGCAGTTCTTC.

The chain is built from TRBV28 and TRBJ2-7; D not certain. CDR1 is MDHEN, CDR2 SYDVKM, per germline. The V gene lost 5 bases and the J gene lost 4 bases, with 6 bases spanning the gap. The CDR3 length is 11 residues. The CDR3 here is CASSPLYEQYF. DNA of the CDR3: TGTGCCAGCAGTCCCCTATACGAGCAGTACTTC. Full variable domain (remainder filled in from reference TRBV28 and TRBJ2-7): DVKVTQSSRYLVKRTGEKVFLECVQDMDHENMFWYRQDPGLGLRLIYFSYDVKMKEKGDIPEGYSVSREKKERFSLILESASTNQTSMYLCASSPLYEQYFGPGTRLTVT.

The genes are TRBV5-8 and TRBJ2-2, with a weak D call TRBD2 (6 bases). The CDR3 has 16 amino acids. Germline-derived CDR1 and CDR2 are SGHTS and YDEGEE. V was shortened by 2 bases and J by 4 bases, with 15 bases between the two germline ends. The CDR3 DNA reads TGTGCCAGCAGCTTACCACGACTGGAGGGCACCGGGGAGCTGTTTTTT. It encodes CASSLPRLEGTGELFF. Based on the CDR3 plus reference TRBV5-8 and TRBJ2-2, the full variable domain is EAGVTQSPTHLIKTRGQQATLRCSPISGHTSVYWYQQALGLGLQFLLWYDEGEERNRGNFPPRFSGRQFPNYSSELNVNALELEDSALYLCASSLPRLEGTGELFFGEGSRLTVL.

The chain has TRBV5-1 and TRBJ2-1; weak D call: TRBD2 (6 bases). Trimming shortened V by 2 bases and J by 8 bases, and 11 bases separated the two germline ends. Germline assignment: CDR1 SGHRS and CDR2 YFSETQ. This CDR3 region has 13 residues. The CDR3 coding sequence is TGCGCCAGCAGCTTCGGACCTAGCGATGAGCAGTTCTTC. Its protein product is CASSFGPSDEQFF.

The rearrangement joins TRBV11-2 to TRBJ2-5; D call uncertain. V shed 0 bases and J shed 3 bases, with 23 bases lying between them. This CDR3 is 19 amino acids long. Germline V gene lookup returns CDR1 SGHAT and CDR2 FQNNGV. The CDR3 coding sequence is TGTGCCAGCAGCTTAGATGTAATACCCCTCCCAGCTAGAGAAGAGACCCAGTACTTC. Its protein product is CASSLDVIPLPAREETQYF.

The chain links TRBV12-5 to TRBJ1-3, with TRBD1 identical over 7 bases. This CDR3 spans 19 amino acids. The ends lost 2 bases at V and 0 bases at J; junction bases unmatched: 13. The V gene's germline CDR1 is LGHNT and CDR2 FRNRAP. CDR3 sequence (DNA): TGTGCTAGTGGTTTGCCGCCGGGACAGAGAAAAATCTCTGGAAACACCATATATTTT. Translated: CASGLPPGQRKISGNTIYF.